Listed below are T cell receptor beta chains from one sample, sequenced in a study of graft-versus-host responses after intestinal transplantation. Method: immunoSEQ multiplex PCR; TCRdb's copy keeps in-frame clones and lacks some. Here the sample spans 100,000 or so clones, roughly 91% being singletons. Their target antigens are unknown. This specimen was unstimulated CD4+ T cells sorted from spleen or lymph node cells, taken before transplant. All receptors come from a human donor who was the organ donor for an intestinal transplant. Both conserved end residues are part of each CDR3. D genes are given only for firm matches. Clone size is not always given. Where it is, it says once, few, many or a class for expanded clones.

V	size	D	J	CDR3	DNA
TRBV6-1	NA	NA	TRBJ2-7	CASRSYRPDSYEQYF	TGTGCCAGCAGGAGTTACAGGCCAGATTCCTACGAGCAGTACTTC
TRBV15	NA	NA	TRBJ2-5	CATSGMETQYF	TGTGCCACCTCAGGGATGGAGACCCAGTACTTC
TRBV23-1	NA	TRBD1	TRBJ1-6	CASREIRPRIQGASYNPTPLHF	TGCGCCAGCAGAGAAATTAGGCCCAGGATACAGGGGGCGTCTTATAATCCGACACCCCTCCACTTT
TRBV4-3	NA	NA	TRBJ2-5	CASSQGRSYPQETQYF	TGCGCCAGCAGCCAAGGTCGGTCCTACCCCCAAGAGACCCAGTACTTC
TRBV5-1	NA	TRBD1	TRBJ2-3	CASSYSTGGADTQYF	TGCGCCAGCAGCTACTCAACAGGGGGCGCAGATACGCAGTATTTT
TRBV6-1	NA	TRBD1	TRBJ1-1	CASSYGTANTEAFF	TGTGCCAGCAGCTACGGGACAGCCAACACTGAAGCTTTCTTT
TRBV18	NA	NA	TRBJ1-6	CASSPRARSLNSPLHF	TGTGCCAGCTCACCTAGAGCGCGGAGTCTTAATTCACCCCTCCACTTT
TRBV2	NA	TRBD1	TRBJ1-2	CASSDWTGDDSYGYTF	TGTGCCAGCAGTGATTGGACAGGGGATGATAGTTATGGCTACACCTTC
TRBV5-1	few	TRBD1	TRBJ2-2	CASSLVGGGTGELFF	TGCGCCAGCAGCTTAGTAGGGGGCGGAACCGGGGAGCTGTTTTTT
TRBV28	NA	NA	TRBJ2-3	CASSLSRTIDTQYF	TGTGCCAGCAGTTTATCAAGGACAATTGATACGCAGTATTTT
TRBV27	NA	NA	TRBJ2-5	CASRRQGGGETQYF	TGTGCCAGCAGGAGACAGGGCGGGGGGGAGACCCAGTACTTC
TRBV27	NA	NA	TRBJ2-7	CASSLLAGVGEQYF	TGTGCCAGCAGTTTATTGGCAGGGGTCGGCGAGCAGTACTTC
TRBV7-6	once	TRBD2	TRBJ2-5	CASSLAPGLAEETQYF	TGTGCCAGCAGCTTAGCCCCGGGACTAGCTGAAGAGACCCAGTACTTC